The 11 T cell receptor beta chains presented below share a single source sample, sequenced in a study of cytomegalovirus exposure and HLA in healthy donors. PCR involved 60 Vbeta and 13 Jbeta primers. The protocol was immunoSEQ multiplex PCR, while the TCRdb copy is restricted to in-frame clones and leaves out a portion. The table records some 180,000 clones, about 82% of them present only once. Sequences were obtained from PBMCs. Receptors originate from a woman in her twenties or thirties in good health and CMV-seronegative.

The gene calls are TRBV4-1 and TRBJ2-7; 7 positions agree with TRBD1. The CDR3 loop spans 16 amino acids. V lost 2 bases and J lost 2; bases outside the gene matches: 9. Germline V CDR1 and CDR2: MGHRA, YSYEKL. CDR3 DNA sequence: TGCGCCAGCAGCCAATTCAGGGGGAGCCTACCCTACGAGCAGTACTTC. Its protein is CASSQFRGSLPYEQYF.

The chain couples TRBV5-1 to TRBJ2-3; 10 bases agree with TRBD2. This CDR3 comprises 17 residues. After removal of 3 bases from V and 0 bases from J, the junction contained 7 bases not matched to a gene. From germline, CDR1 is SGHRS and CDR2 YFSETQ. CDR3: CASSWPIAGGSTDTQYF. CDR3 nucleotide sequence: TGCGCCAGCAGCTGGCCCATAGCGGGAGGTAGCACAGATACGCAGTATTTT.

This clone has a handful of counts. The V call is TRBV5-1, the J call TRBJ2-5; TRBD2 matches 8 bases. Germline CDR1 SGHRS, CDR2 YFSETQ. CDR3 size: 15 residues. Trimming cost V 6 bases and J 4 bases; bases outside gene matches: 11. CDR3 amino acids: CASTPRAGEGETQYF. The CDR3 DNA sequence: TGCGCCAGCACCCCCCGAGCGGGGGAAGGAGAGACCCAGTACTTC.

The rearrangement links TRBV18 to TRBJ1-4; 7 bases fit TRBD1. Losses at the gene ends were 3 bases for V and 5 bases for J; bases not matched to a gene: 3. The germline CDR1 and CDR2 sequences are KGHSH and LQKENI. The CDR3 is made up of 14 amino acids. CDR3 protein: CASSPTTGNEKLFF. The CDR3 DNA is TGTGCCAGCTCACCTACGACAGGGAATGAAAAACTGTTTTTT.

The chain recombines TRBV30 with TRBJ1-1; D perhaps matches TRBD1 (5 bases). Germline V CDR1 and CDR2: GTSNPN, SVGIG (reference sequence). The CDR3 is 16 amino acids. Trimming pared 5 bases from V and 1 base from J, leaving 20 bases between. The DNA of the CDR3 is TGTGCCTGGTGCAGCCGGGGGAAACGTTGGAACACTGAAGCTTTCTTT. Encoded protein: CAWCSRGKRWNTEAFF.

CDR3 in amino acids: CASLAHLTRDDQEEPNEKLFF. CDR3 sequence (DNA): TGTGCCAGCCTAGCCCACCTAACTAGAGACGACCAGGAGGAGCCTAATGAAAAACTGTTTTTT. The V call is TRBV2, the J call TRBJ1-4; D remains unclear. The CDR3 is 21 residues long. Looked up from germline, CDR1 is SNHLY and CDR2 is FYNNEI. V shed 8 bases and J shed 3 bases, with 34 bases lying between them.

This sequence joins TRBV19 and TRBJ2-7; 7 positions match TRBD1. Germline trimming cut 6 bases from V and 2 bases from J; bases unmatched to any gene: 7. Germline V gene sequence: CDR1 LNHDA, CDR2 SQIVND (reference sequence). The CDR3 has 14 residues. The CDR3: CASSASTGAYEQYF. The DNA of the CDR3 is TGTGCCAGTAGCGCCTCCACAGGGGCCTACGAGCAGTACTTC.

This clone occurred a few times. V gene TRBV6-1 combines with J gene TRBJ1-3; no definite D call. Trimming shortened V by 1 base and J by 4 bases, and 11 bases separated the two germline ends. Germline V gene data show CDR1 as MNHNS and CDR2 as SASEGT. This CDR3 region has 15 residues. DNA of the CDR3: TGTGCCAGCAGTGAAGAACGGAGGAAAGGAAACACCATATATTTT. Protein sequence: CASSEERRKGNTIYF.

The V gene is TRBV5-6, the J gene TRBJ1-2; 9 nucleotides line up with TRBD1. The junction had 5 bases not matched to a gene; V was cut back by 3 bases and J by 8 bases. Germline-derived CDR1 and CDR2 are SGHDT and YYEEEE. The CDR3 sequence is 13 residues long. The DNA of the CDR3 is TGTGCCAGCAGCTACACAGGGGGCGGGGGCTACACCTTC. The encoded protein is CASSYTGGGGYTF.

The chain uses TRBV18 and TRBJ2-7, with 9 nucleotides matching TRBD1. V shed 3 bases, J shed 1 base, and the junction held 4 bases outside the gene matches. The germline CDR1 and CDR2 sequences are KGHSH and LQKENI. The CDR3 sequence is 15 residues long. In DNA form, the CDR3 reads TGTGCCAGCTCACCCGACAGGGGGAGATCCTACGAGCAGTACTTC. It translates to CASSPDRGRSYEQYF.

The genes are TRBV9 and TRBJ2-5, with a possible D match to TRBD1 (5 bases). Germline V lookup: CDR1 SGDLS, CDR2 YYNGEE. The CDR3 is made up of 14 amino acids. V was cut by 4 bases and J by 4 bases, with 14 bases left in between. Here the CDR3 DNA reads TGTGCCAGCAGCCAGGGATGGAAACGAGAGACCCAGTACTTC. This translates into CASSQGWKRETQYF.